This T cell receptor (beta chain) was documented in a study of T cell repertoires in cytomegalovirus infection. About the study: CMV infection together with matching HLA type was indicated by public TCR beta signatures.

Study observations and caveats: HLA-C-restricted CMV clonotypes gave the most frequent clonotype in two of eight donors. Carriers of CMV and the relevant HLA type were discriminated by public TCR beta frequency.

TCRdb analysed the reads with MiXCR anew, one entry per CDR3 protein. The sample yields 150,000 to 200,000 distinct CDR3 sequences, roughly 9% seen once. V lost 0 bases and J 5 bases, leaving 2 bases between the germline ends. Germline-derived CDR1 and CDR2 are SEHNR and FQNEAQ (reference sequence). This CDR3 has 13 residues. This clonotype was observed at least ten times. Its antigen remains unidentified. The sequenced material came from PBMCs. This TCR was recovered from a human donor in good health (CMV status not recorded). Some clones in this sample may be carry-over from other donors' samples. The rearrangement links TRBV7-9 to TRBJ1-6; D not certain. The DNA for the CDR3 is TGTGCCAGCAGCTTAGCTGATAATTCACCCCTCCACTTT. Amino acids: CASSLADNSPLHF.